This is a list of T cell receptor beta chains from one sample in a study of blood T cell repertoires in COVID-19. The method was immunoSEQ multiplex PCR; TCRdb's version includes in-frame clones alone and lacks a portion of them. The repertoire holds 200,000 to 300,000 clones, more than 75% seen once, with 3% to 4% in the top ten. Sequenced input: PBMCs or T cells enriched from blood (not recorded which). The receptors were gathered from a woman between 35 and 50 years old with acute COVID-19. Both conserved end residues are part of each CDR3. D genes are given only for firm matches. Clone size is given for some rows only: seen once, a few or many times, or a class if the clone is expanded.

V: TRBV19
length: 14
size: once
J: TRBJ1-4
D: -
CDR3: CASRSGVEGEKLFF
DNA: TGTGCCAGTAGATCGGGGGTGGAGGGCGAAAAACTGTTTTTT

V: TRBV5-5
length: 16
size: -
J: TRBJ2-2
D: -
CDR3: CASSFGVGILSGELFF
DNA: TGTGCCAGCAGCTTCGGGGTAGGAATCCTATCCGGGGAGCTGTTTTTT

V: TRBV4-1
length: 14
size: -
J: TRBJ2-3
D: TRBD2
CDR3: CASSLAGGTDTQYF
DNA: TGCGCCAGCAGCCTAGCGGGAGGCACAGATACGCAGTATTTT

V: TRBV7-8
length: 15
size: -
J: TRBJ1-6
D: -
CDR3: CASSLVTSYNSPLHF
DNA: TGCGCCAGCAGCTTAGTTACATCCTATAATTCACCCCTCCACTTT

V: TRBV7-9
length: 13
size: -
J: TRBJ1-2
D: TRBD1
CDR3: CASSLSGGYGYTF
DNA: TGTGCCAGCAGCTTATCAGGGGGGTATGGCTACACCTTC

V: TRBV2
length: 19
size: -
J: TRBJ2-1
D: TRBD2
CDR3: CASSEAVPGLAGVFNEQFF
DNA: TGTGCCAGCAGTGAAGCGGTCCCGGGACTAGCGGGAGTTTTCAATGAGCAGTTCTTC

V: TRBV3-1/TRBV3-2
length: 14
size: -
J: TRBJ2-3
D: -
CDR3: CASSQDLATDTQYF
DNA: TGTGCCAGCAGCCAAGATTTGGCCACAGATACGCAGTATTTT

V: TRBV7-9
length: 15
size: -
J: TRBJ1-4
D: TRBD1
CDR3: CASSLGQAINEKLFF
DNA: TGTGCCAGCAGCTTGGGACAGGCTATTAATGAAAAACTGTTTTTT

V: TRBV14
length: 15
size: -
J: TRBJ2-3
D: -
CDR3: CASSLGTPSTDTQYF
DNA: TGTGCCAGCAGCCTGGGGACACCGAGCACAGATACGCAGTATTTT

V: TRBV29-1
length: 13
size: -
J: TRBJ1-2
D: TRBD1
CDR3: CSGGTGGDYGYTF
DNA: TGCAGCGGAGGGACAGGGGGCGACTATGGCTACACCTTC

V: TRBV24-1
length: 14
size: -
J: TRBJ1-5
D: -
CDR3: CATSDGQNNQPQHF
DNA: TGTGCCACCAGCGACGGACAGAACAATCAGCCCCAGCATTTT

V: TRBV2
length: 15
size: -
J: TRBJ2-5
D: -
CDR3: CASSEMGLDKETQYF
DNA: TGTGCCAGCAGTGAGATGGGACTGGACAAAGAGACCCAGTACTTC

V: TRBV5-5
length: 15
size: few
J: TRBJ1-5
D: TRBD1
CDR3: CASSLVTGERQPQHF
DNA: TGTGCCAGCAGCTTGGTAACAGGGGAACGTCAGCCCCAGCATTTT

V: TRBV18
length: 17
size: -
J: TRBJ2-7
D: TRBD2
CDR3: CASSPERTSGLPHEQYF
DNA: TGTGCCAGCTCACCAGAGCGGACTAGCGGGTTACCCCACGAGCAGTACTTC

V: TRBV12-3/TRBV12-4
length: 13
size: -
J: TRBJ1-1
D: -
CDR3: CASSFTGVAEAFF
DNA: TGTGCCAGCAGTTTTACCGGGGTGGCTGAAGCTTTCTTT

V: TRBV27
length: 14
size: -
J: TRBJ1-1
D: -
CDR3: CASTPQGRRTEAFF
DNA: TGTGCCAGCACCCCCCAGGGGCGTCGGACTGAAGCTTTCTTT

V: TRBV12-3/TRBV12-4
length: 12
size: -
J: TRBJ1-1
D: -
CDR3: CASSPDLFEAFF
DNA: TGTGCCAGCAGTCCAGACTTGTTTGAAGCTTTCTTT

V: TRBV3-1/TRBV3-2
length: 15
size: once
J: TRBJ1-4
D: -
CDR3: CASSQEGRSNEKLFF
DNA: TGTGCCAGCAGCCAAGAGGGGCGAAGTAATGAAAAACTGTTTTTT